This T cell receptor beta chain was captured by sequencing in a study of blood T cell repertoires in COVID-19. Profiling relied on immunoSEQ multiplex PCR, and the TCRdb table lists in-frame clones only, not all of them. Among about 190,000 clones listed, 80% to 90% were seen once. The sequence was obtained from a human donor in a cohort sampled during active COVID-19. Source material: peripheral blood.

The CDR3 DNA reads TGTGCCAGCAGCCTCCGGACTAGTGTTGGTGAGCAGTTCTTC. It is translated as CASSLRTSVGEQFF. The V call is TRBV3-1 (or the pseudogene TRBV3-2), the J call TRBJ2-1; TRBD2 agrees at 7 bases. Per the germline V gene, CDR1 is LGHDT and CDR2 is YNNKEL (reference sequence). CDR3 length: 14 residues. Unmatched junction bases numbered 9, after V lost 4 bases and J lost 9 bases.